This T cell receptor beta chain was documented in a study of blood T cell repertoires in COVID-19. Study at large: Collection of acute and convalescent COVID-19 samples took place in the United States, Italy and Spain.

Per the original methods: Estimation of nucleated cell counts relied on the amplification of reference gene primers. Repertoires were generated with immunoSEQ multiplex PCR, while TCRdb's copy carries only in-frame clones and drops some. From that table come the V and J calls and clone size; the DNA was used to work out D and trimming. This sample has 100,000 to 150,000 clones, with around 86% found just once. The CDR3 has 15 amino acids. J was trimmed by 6 bases and V by 4 bases; bases with no gene match: 4. Germline CDR1 KGHDR, CDR2 SFDVKD. Sequences were obtained from peripheral blood. The chain carries TRBV24-1 and TRBJ2-1; 11 bases fit TRBD2. This receptor was identified in a human donor in a cohort sampled during active COVID-19. The CDR3 loop is CATSDPSGGINEQFF. In DNA, the CDR3 is TGTGCCACCAGTGACCCTAGCGGGGGGATCAATGAGCAGTTCTTC.